This section outlines one TCR beta chain sequence together with its context. Its target is not known. The protocol was immunoSEQ multiplex PCR, while the TCRdb copy is restricted to in-frame clones and leaves out a portion. The sample lists some 140,000 clones, 70% to 90% seen once, with 5.5% in the top ten. The data were taken from a study of T cell responses to AZD1222 COVID-19 vaccine. Points from the study as a whole: At 160-218 and 743-854, vaccine-associated CD4 TCRs were dominant, and they spanned spike. Nearly half of spike-specific TCRs reportedly target variant regions that are unmutated in the B.1.351 and B.1.1.7 variants. Clonal diversity may have been underestimated, and the donors were mostly white British, with more females than males. Baseline seropositives among AZD1222 recipients totaled only five to seven.

The source is an adult in good health. The specimen was peripheral blood, collected on day 0 of MenACWY control vaccination.

CDR3 sequence reads: CASRFGQGAGQPQHF. In DNA form, the CDR3 reads TGTGCCAGCAGATTTGGACAGGGGGCAGGGCAGCCCCAGCATTTT. The rearrangement links TRBV27 to TRBJ1-5, with 11 bases lining up with TRBD1. From germline, CDR1 is MNHEY and CDR2 SMNVEV (reference sequence). V was clipped by 6 bases and J by 7 bases; unmatched bases: 8. This CDR3 region has 15 residues.